This T cell receptor (beta chain) was obtained from a study of T-cell reconstitution after alpha-beta-depleted transplantation in children. This clonotype appeared a few times. Germline CDR1 is KGHDR and CDR2 is SFDVKD. CDR3 length: 12 amino acids. Trimming shortened V by 8 bases and J by 5 bases, and 10 bases separated the two germline ends. Preparing the TCRbeta library involved the use of unique molecular identifiers. TCRdb used MiXCR to reprocess the PCR reads, holding one entry per CDR3 protein. This table has 640,000 or so distinct CDR3 sequences, around 17% appearing once. The sequence was collected from a human donor who donated a stem cell graft to a child with acute myeloid leukemia. The V call is TRBV24-1, the J call TRBJ2-3, with D hard to call. The material sequenced was PBMCs from the stem cell graft donor, taken from the stem cell graft. As DNA, the CDR3 is TGTGCCACCAAAAGTCGCGAAGATACGCAGTATTTT. Its translation is CATKSREDTQYF.